Listed below are T cell receptor beta chains from one sample, sequenced in a study of graft-versus-host responses after intestinal transplantation. Their recognized antigens are unknown. TCRdb's copy holds only in-frame clones and misses some; the assay was immunoSEQ multiplex PCR. The sample lists some 35,000 clones; roughly 94% were seen once. The material sequenced was unstimulated CD4+ T cells sorted from spleen or lymph node cells, taken before transplant. Source of these receptors: a human donor who was the organ donor for an intestinal transplant. CDR3s include the opening cysteine and the closing phenylalanine or tryptophan. A D gene is named only where the DNA matches it firmly. Some rows have no size entry. The others give once, few or many, or a class for an expanded clone.

TRBJ2-3,TRBD2,TRBV7-2,-,TGTGCCAGCAGCTTTAGCGGGGGGTGGGGCACAGATACGCAGTATTTT,CASSFSGGWGTDTQYF
TRBJ1-4,-,TRBV2,-,TGTGCCAGCAGTGATAGAGGGGCTGCTAATGAAAAACTGTTTTTT,CASSDRGAANEKLFF
TRBJ2-7,-,TRBV15,-,TGTGCCACCAGCAGAGTTGGAGACGCCTACGAGCAGTACTTC,CATSRVGDAYEQYF
TRBJ1-6,-,TRBV6-5,-,TGTGCCAGCAGTTACGATAATCTGTATAATTCACCCCTCCACTTT,CASSYDNLYNSPLHF
TRBJ1-1,TRBD1,TRBV4-1,-,TGCGCCAGCAGCCAAGATCGACAGGGGAACACTGAAGCTTTCTTT,CASSQDRQGNTEAFF
TRBJ2-7,TRBD1,TRBV11-1,-,TGTGCCAGCAGCCCCCGGACAGGTGGCTCCTACGAGCAGTACTTC,CASSPRTGGSYEQYF
TRBJ2-7,-,TRBV7-9,-,TGTGCCAGCAGCCCCCCGAACAGGGTTCCCTACGAGCAGTACTTC,CASSPPNRVPYEQYF
TRBJ2-7,-,TRBV6-1,-,TGTGCCAGCAGGGACCGACTCGTGGAGCAGTACTTC,CASRDRLVEQYF
TRBJ2-7,TRBD1,TRBV9,-,TGTGCCAGCAGCCGAACAGGGGGCTACGAGCAGTACTTC,CASSRTGGYEQYF
TRBJ1-3,-,TRBV19,-,TGTGCCAGTAGTATGAATAGGGGCCGTGGAAACACCATATATTTT,CASSMNRGRGNTIYF
TRBJ2-1,TRBD2,TRBV4-2,-,TGTGCCAGCAGCCGGCCGGGACTAGCGGGGGGGCTGTACAATGAGCAGTTCTTC,CASSRPGLAGGLYNEQFF
TRBJ1-2,-,TRBV5-1,-,TGCGCCAGCAGCTTGGAGCCAGGCGGTAACTATGGCTACACCTTC,CASSLEPGGNYGYTF
TRBJ1-1,-,TRBV18,-,TGTGCCAGCTCACCCACAGGGAACACTGAAGCTTTCTTT,CASSPTGNTEAFF
TRBJ1-1,-,TRBV18,-,TGTGCCAGCTCACCTCTTCAGACAGGATCGAACACTGAAGCTTTCTTT,CASSPLQTGSNTEAFF
TRBJ1-2,-,TRBV20-1,-,TGCAGTGCTAGACAGGGCTATGGCTACACCTTC,CSARQGYGYTF
TRBJ2-7,-,TRBV29-1,-,TGCAGCGTTGAAGCGGCAACTCCTCCGGGATACGAGCAGTACTTC,CSVEAATPPGYEQYF
TRBJ1-2,-,TRBV6-5,-,TGTGCCAGCGTGAGCAATAACTATGGCTACACCTTC,CASVSNNYGYTF
TRBJ1-2,-,TRBV30,-,TGTGCCTGGAGCCGGGGGAGTCCCTCCTGGGGCTACACCTTC,CAWSRGSPSWGYTF
TRBJ2-3,-,TRBV6-1,-,TGTGCCAGCAGTGAAGCTACTTTTAGCACAGATACGCAGTATTTT,CASSEATFSTDTQYF
TRBJ2-6,-,TRBV6-1,-,TGTGCCAGCAGTGAGATCCGCTCTGGGGCCAACGTCCTGACTTTC,CASSEIRSGANVLTF
TRBJ2-1,TRBD2,TRBV10-3,-,TGTGCCATCAGTGAGTCGGGCGGGGGCTCCTACAATGAGCAGTTCTTC,CAISESGGGSYNEQFF
TRBJ2-7,-,TRBV6-5,-,TGTGCCAGCAGTTATGGTGGAGGGTACTACGAGCAGTACTTC,CASSYGGGYYEQYF
TRBJ2-7,-,TRBV28,-,TGTGCCAGCAGTTGGGGGTTAGGCCTCTACGAGCAGTACTTC,CASSWGLGLYEQYF
TRBJ2-5,TRBD2,TRBV5-4,-,TGTGCCAGCAGCCCCACTAGCGGGGGGAGAGAGACCCAGTACTTC,CASSPTSGGRETQYF
TRBJ1-5,-,TRBV5-1,-,TGCGCCAGCAGCTACAGGGGCAATCAGCCCCAGCATTTT,CASSYRGNQPQHF
TRBJ2-7,-,TRBV11-3,-,TGTGCCAGCAGCTTAGAGGCTAGATACGAGCAGTACTTC,CASSLEARYEQYF
TRBJ1-4,TRBD1,TRBV7-2,-,TGTGCCAGCAGCTCGGGACAGGGGGTCGAAAAACTGTTTTTT,CASSSGQGVEKLFF
TRBJ1-2,-,TRBV13,-,TGTGCCAGCAGCTTAAACAGGGCCTATGGCTACACCTTC,CASSLNRAYGYTF
TRBJ2-2,TRBD2,TRBV30,-,TGTGCCTGGACTAGCGGGAACACCGGGGAGCTGTTTTTT,CAWTSGNTGELFF
TRBJ2-7,TRBD1,TRBV11-2,-,TGTGCCAGCAGCTTAGGACAGGGTACGTCCTACGAGCAGTACTTC,CASSLGQGTSYEQYF
TRBJ1-1,-,TRBV9,once,TGTGCCAGCAGCGTAGGGGACCGTCTGAACACTGAAGCTTTCTTT,CASSVGDRLNTEAFF
TRBJ1-1,TRBD1,TRBV7-9,-,TGTGCCAGCCGTAATCACAGGGGGACGAACACTGAAGCTTTCTTT,CASRNHRGTNTEAFF
TRBJ1-1,-,TRBV6-5,-,TGTGCCAGCAGGTTCGGGACGGCTAACACTGAAGCTTTCTTT,CASRFGTANTEAFF
TRBJ2-1,-,TRBV6-5,once,TGTGCCAGCAATAGGCGGGGTGTATACAATGAGCAGTTCTTC,CASNRRGVYNEQFF
TRBJ1-1,TRBD1,TRBV18,-,TGTGCCAGCGACAGGGGGCAGGGTACTGAAGCTTTCTTT,CASDRGQGTEAFF
TRBJ1-1,-,TRBV28,-,TGTGCCACCCGGGACGGAAAAAACACTGAAGCTTTCTTT,CATRDGKNTEAFF
TRBJ1-3,-,TRBV7-2,-,TGTGCCAGCAGCTTAGTGACGGGGGGTCTAAGTGGAAACACCATATATTTT,CASSLVTGGLSGNTIYF
TRBJ1-6,-,TRBV7-9,-,TGTGCCAGCAGCTTAGTGGGCAGAAATTCACCCCTCCACTTT,CASSLVGRNSPLHF
TRBJ2-1,TRBD2,TRBV5-4,-,TGTGCCAGCAGCACGGCGGCGGTGGCGGGGGGGGAGCAGCTCTTC,CASSTAAVAGGEQLF
TRBJ2-3,-,TRBV9,-,TGTGCCAGCAGCTCCTTGGACTTAACAGATACGCAGTATTTT,CASSSLDLTDTQYF
TRBJ2-3,TRBD2,TRBV19,once,TGTGCCAGTAGTATAGGCGGGGGACTCACAGATACGCAGTATTTT,CASSIGGGLTDTQYF
TRBJ2-5,TRBD2,TRBV6-5,-,TGTGCCAGCAGTTACAATCGACTAGCGGGGGAAGAGACCCAGTACTTC,CASSYNRLAGEETQYF
TRBJ1-2,-,TRBV5-1,-,TGCGCCAGCAGCATAACAGGAAAAGCTAACTATGGCTACACCTTC,CASSITGKANYGYTF
TRBJ1-1,-,TRBV7-9,-,TGTGCCAGCAGCTTGACAGGGAACACTGAAGCTTTCTTT,CASSLTGNTEAFF
TRBJ2-5,TRBD2,TRBV5-4,few,TGTGCCAGCACCGGACTAGCGGGGGGGGTTGGAGAGACCCAGTACTTC,CASTGLAGGVGETQYF
TRBJ2-1,-,TRBV7-2,-,TGTGCCAGCAGCTTAGTGTATGACGCTAACAATGAGCAGTTCTTC,CASSLVYDANNEQFF
TRBJ2-3,TRBD2,TRBV11-2,once,TGTGCCAGCAGCCACCGACTAGCGGGGGGAACAGATACGCAGTATTTT,CASSHRLAGGTDTQYF
TRBJ1-4,-,TRBV7-8,-,TGTGCCAGCTCGGGCCAACAAGGTGAAAAACTGTTTTTT,CASSGQQGEKLFF
TRBJ1-2,TRBD1,TRBV28,-,TGTGCCAGCAGTTTGACAGGGATCTATGGCTACACCTTC,CASSLTGIYGYTF
TRBJ2-7,-,TRBV29-1,-,TGCAGCGCTTGGACAGTGGTAGGGGAGCAGTACTTC,CSAWTVVGEQYF
TRBJ2-5,-,TRBV6-1,once,TGTGCCAGCAGATCACAAGAGACCCAGTACTTC,CASRSQETQYF
TRBJ1-1,-,TRBV7-3,-,TGTGCCAGCAGCTTAGAGAAGGGGACTGAAGCTTTCTTT,CASSLEKGTEAFF
TRBJ2-3,-,TRBV14,-,TGTGCCAGCAGCCACTTGACAGGCTATCTCACAGATACGCAGTATTTT,CASSHLTGYLTDTQYF
TRBJ2-1,-,TRBV4-2,-,TGTGCCAGCAGCCAAGTGGATCGAGATTCCAATGAGCAGTTCTTC,CASSQVDRDSNEQFF
TRBJ2-2,-,TRBV6-1,-,TGTGCCAGCAGTGAACTTGGGGGCAGCACCGGGGAGCTGTTTTTT,CASSELGGSTGELFF
TRBJ1-6,-,TRBV5-6,-,TGTGCCAGCAGCTTGGAGCAGGGTAATTCACCCCTCCACTTT,CASSLEQGNSPLHF
TRBJ2-1,-,TRBV6-5,-,TGTGCCAGCAGTCGAACTAGAGGTTCCTACAATGAGCAGTTCTTC,CASSRTRGSYNEQFF
TRBJ1-2,TRBD1,TRBV5-5,-,TGTGCCAGCAGCTTGGCTACAGGGACAGCTAACTATGGCTACACCTTC,CASSLATGTANYGYTF
TRBJ1-5,TRBD1,TRBV6-1,-,TGTGCCAGCAGTGAAGGGACAGGTTGGGATAGCAATCAGCCCCAGCATTTT,CASSEGTGWDSNQPQHF